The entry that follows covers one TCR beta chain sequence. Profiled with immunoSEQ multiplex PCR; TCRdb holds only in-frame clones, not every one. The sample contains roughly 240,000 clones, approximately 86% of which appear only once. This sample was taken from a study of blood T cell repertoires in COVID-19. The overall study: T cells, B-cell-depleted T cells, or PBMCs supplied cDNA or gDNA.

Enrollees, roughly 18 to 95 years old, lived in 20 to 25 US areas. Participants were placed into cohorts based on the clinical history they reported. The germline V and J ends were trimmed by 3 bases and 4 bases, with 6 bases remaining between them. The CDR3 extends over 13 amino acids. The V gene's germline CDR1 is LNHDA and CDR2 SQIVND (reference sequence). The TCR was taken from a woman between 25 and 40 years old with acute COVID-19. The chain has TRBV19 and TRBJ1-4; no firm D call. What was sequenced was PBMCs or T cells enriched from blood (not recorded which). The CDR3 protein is CASSIQYNEKLFF. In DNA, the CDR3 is TGTGCCAGTAGTATCCAGTATAATGAAAAACTGTTTTTT.